The sequence of this T cell receptor beta chain was determined in a study of tumor and adjacent non-tumor tissue in lung cancer. Across the study: Histology: under 15 adenocarcinoma, a couple of squamous cell carcinoma, 1 small cell lung cancer.

Comments on this clonotype: Mismatch with germline at one junction end may stem from a read error.

No cell sorting was done before RNA was extracted from the tissue. More than 3 cm separated this lung sample from the edge of the tumor. The library came from three nested PCR rounds adapted from ARM-PCR protocols. Each CDR3 protein gets one entry after TCRdb re-called the multiplex PCR reads with MiXCR. There are over 40,000 distinct CDR3 sequences in the sample; about 80% occur only once, and 20% to 25% lies in the top ten. This CDR3 spans 16 amino acids. CDR1 is LGHNA and CDR2 is YSLEER in the germline V gene. The gene calls are TRBV4-3 and TRBJ2-3; a weak D match, TRBD1 (5 bases). The TCR was taken from a woman in her sixties or seventies with non-small cell lung cancer. Sequencing used distant non-tumor lung tissue. The CDR3 DNA is TGCGCCAGCAGTCAAGGGGCAGGGAACGTCACAGATACGCAGTATTTT. Translated, it gives CASSQGAGNVTDTQYF.